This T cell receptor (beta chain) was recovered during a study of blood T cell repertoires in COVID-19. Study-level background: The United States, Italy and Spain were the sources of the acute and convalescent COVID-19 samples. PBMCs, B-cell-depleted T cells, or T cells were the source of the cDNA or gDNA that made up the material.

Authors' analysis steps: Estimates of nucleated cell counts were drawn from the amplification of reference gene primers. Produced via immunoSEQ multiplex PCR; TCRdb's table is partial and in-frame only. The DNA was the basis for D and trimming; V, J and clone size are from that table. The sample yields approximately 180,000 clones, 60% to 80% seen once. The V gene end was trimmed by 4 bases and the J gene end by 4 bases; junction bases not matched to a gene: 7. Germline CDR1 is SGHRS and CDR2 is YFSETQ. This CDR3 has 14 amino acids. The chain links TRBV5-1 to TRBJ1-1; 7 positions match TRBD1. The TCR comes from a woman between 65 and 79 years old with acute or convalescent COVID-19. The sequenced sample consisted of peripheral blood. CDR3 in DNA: TGCGCCAGCAGCGCTACAGGGGCTTTCACTGAAGCTTTCTTT. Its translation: CASSATGAFTEAFF.